The T cell receptor beta chain under discussion was sequenced for a study of blood T cell repertoires in COVID-19. This table comes from immunoSEQ multiplex PCR, and its TCRdb copy is limited to in-frame clones, with some not included. The sample lists 25,000 to 35,000 clones, about 90% occurring once. The germline gives CDR1 SGHTA, CDR2 FQGNSA. This CDR3 has 15 amino acids. The ends were cut back, 2 bases at V and 10 bases at J, with 18 bases in the middle. The receptor comes from a human donor in a cohort sampled during active COVID-19. The specimen sequenced was peripheral blood. V is TRBV7-2 and J is TRBJ1-5, with D maybe TRBD1 (6 bases). The CDR3 bases are TGTGCCAGCAGCTTAACAGGGCTCCCTGATTACCCCCAGCATTTT. This codes for CASSLTGLPDYPQHF. Full variable domain (remainder filled in from reference TRBV7-2 and TRBJ1-5): GAGVSQSPSNKVTEKGKDVELRCDPISGHTALYWYRQSLGQGLEFLIYFQGNSAPDKSGLPSDRFSAERTGGSVSTLTIQRTQQEDSAVYLCASSLTGLPDYPQHFGDGTRLSIL.